This entry concerns a single T cell receptor (beta chain). Antigen unknown. PCR used 60 Vbeta primers and 13 Jbeta primers. Assay used: immunoSEQ multiplex PCR; TCRdb lists only in-frame clones, some missing. The data show 120,000 to 150,000 clones, with approximately 88% seen just once and roughly 0.5% held by the top ten. The CDR3 is made up of 18 amino acids. The V segment lost 7 bases and the J segment 6 bases; nucleotides outside the gene matches: 17. Germline lookup yields CDR1 SEHNR and CDR2 FQNEAQ (reference sequence). The source of the sample is a study of cytomegalovirus exposure and HLA in healthy donors. Study conclusions and caveats: Many donors shared some public TCRs, even though most TCR sequences were rare.

This sequence joins TRBV7-9 and TRBJ2-1, with 11 bases fitting TRBD2. The receptor was derived from a middle-aged woman in good health and CMV-seronegative. The sample was PBMCs. CDR3 sequence (DNA): TGTGCCAGCAACCTAGATAGCGGGAGGGCCGGCGGTTTCAATGAGCAGTTCTTC. Translated, it gives CASNLDSGRAGGFNEQFF.